This T cell receptor (beta chain) was retrieved from a study of blood T cells in healthy people across ages. Overall study: Per every two T cells, about one barcoded beta molecule was captured by template switching. Study observations and caveats: Age brought a roughly linear fall in TCR beta diversity measured per million T cells.

This clonotype turned up a few times. Its antigen remains unidentified. It was with a sample-barcoded 5' primer and a J-beta primer mix that a second PCR of roughly 7 to 12 cycles was run. TCRdb used MiXCR to reprocess the 5' RACE reads, holding one entry per CDR3 protein. The data show about 730,000 distinct CDR3 sequences, roughly 45% seen once. Donors were healthy Caucasian individuals from Russia aged about 6 to 90. Input material: blood. This TCR was sampled from a woman aged 60-75 years in good health.

The CDR3 loop is CATSRDPQYEQYF. DNA of the CDR3: TGTGCCACCAGCAGAGATCCACAGTACGAGCAGTACTTC. The V call is TRBV15, the J call TRBJ2-7; D remains unclear. CDR1 LNHNV and CDR2 YYDKDF come from the germline V gene (reference sequence). Trimming cost V 0 bases and J 4 bases, with 7 bases left between them. CDR3 size: 13 residues.